One and the same sample provided the 10 T cell receptor beta chains below, sequenced in a study of blood T cell repertoires in COVID-19. Produced via immunoSEQ multiplex PCR; TCRdb's table is partial and in-frame only. This sample has more than 150,000 clones; around 80% occur once, and the top ten carry about an eighth. Sequencing input: PBMCs or T cells enriched from blood (not recorded which). These receptors were obtained from a man between 60 and 75 years old who had been exposed to COVID-19.

The chain employs TRBV25-1 and TRBJ2-7; perhaps TRBD2 as D (5 bases). The CDR3 has 15 residues. V was pared by 1 base and J by 0 bases, with 10 bases between. The germline V gene encodes CDR1 MGHDK and CDR2 SYGVNS. The DNA of the CDR3 is TGTGCCAGCAGTGAATCACACGGGATCTCCTACGAGCAGTACTTC. This gives the protein CASSESHGISYEQYF.

The chain is built from TRBV19 and TRBJ2-7, with 10 bases aligning to TRBD1. Unmatched junction bases numbered 5, after V lost 7 bases and J lost 2 bases. Germline lookup yields CDR1 LNHDA and CDR2 SQIVND (reference sequence). The CDR3 totals 14 residues. In DNA, the CDR3 is TGTGCCAGTACCGTCGGGACAGGGGCCTACGAGCAGTACTTC. Translated: CASTVGTGAYEQYF.

V usage is TRBV12-3 or TRBV12-4 and J usage is TRBJ2-7; D ambiguous. Trimming took off 7 bases at V and 6 bases at J, with 13 bases between the two ends. CDR3 length: 12 residues. CDR3 DNA: TGTGCCAGCACCCTGGGCACCCTCGAGCAGTACTTC. Its translation: CASTLGTLEQYF.

The V gene is TRBV29-1, the J gene TRBJ2-3; D gene uncertain. The CDR3 totals 15 residues. Trimming removed 2 bases from V and 8 bases from J, with 20 bases in between. Germline-derived CDR1 and CDR2 are SQVTM and ANQGSEA. CDR3 sequence reads: CSVESSPVWSGTQYF. The CDR3 bases are TGCAGCGTTGAATCCTCTCCAGTCTGGTCGGGTACGCAGTATTTT.

The chain carries TRBV13 and TRBJ2-2; tentative D call: TRBD2 (7 bases). The V and J ends lost 4 bases and 5 bases respectively, with 26 bases between them. The CDR3 contains 19 residues. In germline, CDR1 is PRHDT, CDR2 FYEKMQ (reference sequence). Here the CDR3 reads CASSSQGRGRTRGTGELFF. As DNA, the CDR3 is TGTGCCAGCAGCTCCCAGGGGAGAGGTAGGACTAGAGGGACCGGGGAGCTGTTTTTT.

The chain recombines TRBV19 with TRBJ1-5, with 8 bases fitting TRBD1. The CDR3 is 14 residues long. With 5 bases clipped from V and 5 bases from J, the junction kept 5 bases outside the gene matches. Looked up from germline, CDR1 is LNHDA and CDR2 is SQIVND (reference sequence). The CDR3 coding sequence is TGTGCCAGTAGTTCCCCGGACAGGGATCAGCCCCAGCATTTT. Protein sequence: CASSSPDRDQPQHF.

This chain links TRBV28 with TRBJ1-4, with D uncertain. Germline values: CDR1 MDHEN, CDR2 SYDVKM. Trimming removed 10 bases at V and 0 bases at J, with 6 bases between. This CDR3 comprises 12 residues. The chain's CDR3 is CATHATNEKLFF. In nucleotides, the CDR3 is TGTGCCACCCATGCAACTAATGAAAAACTGTTTTTT.

DNA for the CDR3: TGTGCCAGCAGCCGGACAGGGGGCGGGTACGAGCAGTACTTC. Protein product: CASSRTGGGYEQYF. This chain links TRBV11-2 with TRBJ2-7; TRBD1 agrees at 11 bases. This CDR3 comprises 14 residues. Germline V lookup: CDR1 SGHAT, CDR2 FQNNGV. J lost 4 bases, V lost 5 bases, and 4 bases had no gene match.

This chain uses TRBV6-1 with TRBJ1-3, with D possibly being TRBD1 (6 bases). The ends were cut back, 3 bases at V and 0 bases at J, with 12 bases in the middle. The germline CDR1 and CDR2 sequences are MNHNS and SASEGT. The CDR3 is 16 amino acids. The CDR3 here is CASSDSRGPSGNTIYF. CDR3 DNA: TGTGCCAGCAGTGATAGCAGGGGTCCCTCTGGAAACACCATATATTTT.

The V gene is TRBV9, the J gene TRBJ2-7, with TRBD2 matching 12 bases. The length of the CDR3 is 16 residues. V gave up 0 bases and J gave up 5 bases; unmatched junction bases: 6. Germline CDR1 is SGDLS and CDR2 is YYNGEE. The CDR3 nucleotides are TGTGCCAGCAGCGTAGATCGACTAGCGGGAGACCACGAGCAGTACTTC. Translated: CASSVDRLAGDHEQYF.